The source of this T cell receptor (beta chain) is a study of human T cells and chemical hapten exposure. This clonotype has at least ten counts. Since the CDR3 does not end with the conserved phenylalanine or tryptophan, this likely comes from a read error. Time point of the sample: pre-sensitization, week 0. The treatment: therapeutic diphenylcyclopropenone sensitization with weekly scalp DPC. Before extraction, the whole blood was not fractionated, and total RNA was taken from it. TCRdb passed the RACE reads through MiXCR, listing each CDR3 protein once. The sample lists 50,000 to 70,000 distinct CDR3 sequences; more than 8% were seen once. V gave up 1 base and J gave up 4 bases; unmatched junction bases: 7. This CDR3 region has 15 residues. Germline lookup yields CDR1 SGHDT and CDR2 YYEEEE.

The source of this sequence is a man aged 40-55 years with alopecia areata. Some clones in this sample may be carry-over from other donors' samples. J is TRBJ1-1 and V is TRBV5-6, with 7 bases matching TRBD1. Source: whole blood, taken in connection with sensitization to the hapten diphenylcyclopropenone (DPC). CDR3 residues: CASSLRSRGATEAFL. In DNA form, the CDR3 reads TGTGCCAGCAGCTTGAGGTCCAGGGGGGCCACTGAAGCTTTCCTT.